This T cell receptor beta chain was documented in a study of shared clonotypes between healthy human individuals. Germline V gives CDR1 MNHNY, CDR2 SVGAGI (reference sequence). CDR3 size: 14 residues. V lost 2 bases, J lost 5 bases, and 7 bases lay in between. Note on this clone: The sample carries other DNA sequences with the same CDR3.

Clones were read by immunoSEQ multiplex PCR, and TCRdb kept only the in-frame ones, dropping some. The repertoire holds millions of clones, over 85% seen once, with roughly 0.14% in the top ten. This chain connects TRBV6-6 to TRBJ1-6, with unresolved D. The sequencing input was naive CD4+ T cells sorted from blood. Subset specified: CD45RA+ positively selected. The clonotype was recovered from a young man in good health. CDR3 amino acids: CASSYGSDNSPLHF. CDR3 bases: TGTGCCAGCAGTTACGGTTCGGATAATTCACCCCTCCACTTT.